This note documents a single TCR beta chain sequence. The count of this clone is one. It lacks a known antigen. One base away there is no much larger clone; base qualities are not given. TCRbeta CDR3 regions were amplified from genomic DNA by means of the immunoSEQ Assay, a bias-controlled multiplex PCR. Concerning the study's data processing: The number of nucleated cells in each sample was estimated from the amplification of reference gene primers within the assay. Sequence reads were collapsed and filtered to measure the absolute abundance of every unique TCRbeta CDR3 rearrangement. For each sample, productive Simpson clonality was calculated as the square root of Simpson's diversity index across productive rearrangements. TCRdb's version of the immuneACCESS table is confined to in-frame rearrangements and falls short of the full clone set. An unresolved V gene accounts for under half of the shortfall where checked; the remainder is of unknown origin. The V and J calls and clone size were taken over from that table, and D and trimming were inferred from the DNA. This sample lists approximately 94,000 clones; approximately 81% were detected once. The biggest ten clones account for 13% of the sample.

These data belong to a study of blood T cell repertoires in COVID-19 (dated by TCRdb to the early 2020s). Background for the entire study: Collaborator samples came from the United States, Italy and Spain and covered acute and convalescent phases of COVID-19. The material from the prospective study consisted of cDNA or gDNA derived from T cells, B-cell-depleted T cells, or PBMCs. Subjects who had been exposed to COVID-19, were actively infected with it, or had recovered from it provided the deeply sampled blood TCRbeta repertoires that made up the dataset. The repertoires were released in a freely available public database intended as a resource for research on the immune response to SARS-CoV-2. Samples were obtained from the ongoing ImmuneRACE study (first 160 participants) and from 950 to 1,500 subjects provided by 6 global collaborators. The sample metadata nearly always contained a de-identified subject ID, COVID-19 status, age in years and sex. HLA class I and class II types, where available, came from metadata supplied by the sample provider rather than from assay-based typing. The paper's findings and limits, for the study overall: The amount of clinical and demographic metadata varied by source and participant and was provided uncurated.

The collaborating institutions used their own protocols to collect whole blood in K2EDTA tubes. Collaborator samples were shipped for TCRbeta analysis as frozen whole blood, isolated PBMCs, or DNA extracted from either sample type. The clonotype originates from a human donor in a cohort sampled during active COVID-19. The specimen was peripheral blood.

CDR3 region: CASSLDSGKRRQPQHF. The nucleotide sequence is TGTGCCAGCAGCTTAGATTCCGGGAAACGAAGGCAGCCCCAGCATTTT. Recombination connected TRBV7-9 to TRBJ1-5, with the D gene too uncertain to name. The germline ends are 17 bases apart after V is trimmed by 1 base and J by 7 bases. From the cysteine up to the phenylalanine, the CDR3 has a length of 16 residues. The only DNA kept is the CDR3, 48 bases in frame from the first base. Based on the germline V gene (reference sequence), the CDR1 and CDR2 sequences are SEHNR and FQNEAQ.